This TCR beta chain was documented in a study of control samples from healthy donors and cancer patients. The CDR3 contains 13 residues. Germline lookup yields CDR1 LNHDA and CDR2 SQIVND (reference sequence). Trimming cost V 0 bases and J 5 bases, with 5 bases left between them. TCRdb's copy holds only in-frame clones and misses some; the assay was immunoSEQ multiplex PCR. The sample has some 79,000 clones; 93% are singletons. In regard to this clone: Other DNA sequences in this sample translate to the same CDR3.

This clonotype originated in a woman in her forties with lung cancer. Source material: PBMCs. This chain uses TRBV19 with TRBJ1-5; D gene uncertain. The CDR3 bases are TGTGCCAGTAGTATAGATCGGGATCAGCCCCAGCATTTT. This gives the protein CASSIDRDQPQHF.